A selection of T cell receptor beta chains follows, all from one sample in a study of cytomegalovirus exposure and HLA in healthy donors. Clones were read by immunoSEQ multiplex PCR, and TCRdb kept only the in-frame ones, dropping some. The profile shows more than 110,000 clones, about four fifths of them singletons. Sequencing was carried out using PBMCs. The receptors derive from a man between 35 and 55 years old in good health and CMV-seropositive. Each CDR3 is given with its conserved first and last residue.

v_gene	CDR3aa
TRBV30	CAWSVGQVLNEKLFF
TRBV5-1	CASSLGLAGVHNEQFF
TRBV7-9	CASSLAPSGGSYNEQFF
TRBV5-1	CASSEGLNNEQFF
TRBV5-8	CASSKRLAGVLAKNIQYF
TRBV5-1	CASSLREVDEQYF
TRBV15	CATSRDRHREQFF
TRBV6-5	CASSYSEGQGRHF
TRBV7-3	CASSFTGTGTYTF
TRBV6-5	CASSPRAGGPYEQYF
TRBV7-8	CASSLGRHENTEAFF
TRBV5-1	CPSSDPSGRPDEQFF
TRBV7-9	CASSPWRTGGVYEQYF
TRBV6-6	CASSSAAVLEQYF
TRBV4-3	CASSQGGEYEQYF